This T cell receptor beta chain was observed in a study of CD8 T cells in ankylosing spondylitis. TCRdb fed the 5' RACE reads into MiXCR, producing one record per CDR3 protein. Among approximately 200,000 distinct CDR3 sequences listed, 13% were seen once. In this sample, this clonotype turned up a few times. Its antigen is unknown. Whole-study findings and limits: Seemingly characteristic of ankylosing spondylitis blood was a TCR beta motif consisting of several highly homologous variants.

Per germline, CDR1 WSHSY and CDR2 SAAADI. This CDR3 has 16 amino acids. V was pared by 4 bases and J by 2 bases, with 6 bases of the junction left unmatched. This sequence was found in a male donor with ankylosing spondylitis or in good health (not recorded which). V usage is TRBV10-2 and J usage is TRBJ2-7, with 12 positions matching TRBD2. The sequenced material came from blood, either unsorted or a sorted T cell fraction (not recorded which). The CDR3 DNA sequence: TGCGCCAGCAGTGGACTAGCGGGAGTGTCGACCTACGAGCAGTACTTC. Protein: CASSGLAGVSTYEQYF.